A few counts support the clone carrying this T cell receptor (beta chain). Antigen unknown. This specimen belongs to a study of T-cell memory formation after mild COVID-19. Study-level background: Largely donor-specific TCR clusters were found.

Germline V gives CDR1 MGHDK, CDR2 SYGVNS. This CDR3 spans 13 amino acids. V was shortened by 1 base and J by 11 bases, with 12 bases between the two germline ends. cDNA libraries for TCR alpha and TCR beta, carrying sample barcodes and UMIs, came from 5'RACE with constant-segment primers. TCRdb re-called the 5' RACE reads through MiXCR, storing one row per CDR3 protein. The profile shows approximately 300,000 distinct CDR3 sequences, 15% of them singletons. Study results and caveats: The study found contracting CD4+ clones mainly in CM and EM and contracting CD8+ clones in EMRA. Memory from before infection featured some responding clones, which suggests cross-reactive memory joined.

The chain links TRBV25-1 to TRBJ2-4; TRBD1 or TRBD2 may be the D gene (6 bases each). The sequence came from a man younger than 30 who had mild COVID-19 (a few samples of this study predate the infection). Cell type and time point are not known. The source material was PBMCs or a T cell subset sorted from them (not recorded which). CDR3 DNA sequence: TGTGCCAGCAGTGAATCTTCCCGGGGGCTTCAGTACTTC. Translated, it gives CASSESSRGLQYF.